Below, 10 T cell receptor beta chains from the same sample are listed, as sequenced in a study of blood T cell repertoires in COVID-19. TCRdb's table, derived via immunoSEQ multiplex PCR, lists solely in-frame clones and lacks some. The sample consists of around 150,000 clones, approximately 87% of them appearing once. Input material: peripheral blood. The receptors were gathered from a woman aged 65 to 85 with COVID-19, enrolled during active disease.

The J gene is TRBJ2-7, the V gene TRBV9; 16 bases are shared with TRBD2. This CDR3 spans 17 amino acids. The V gene end was trimmed by 3 bases and the J gene end by 3 bases; junction bases not matched to a gene: 6. Germline V gives CDR1 SGDLS, CDR2 YYNGEE. The chain's CDR3 is CASSAGLAGGPGYEQYF. The DNA for the CDR3 is TGTGCCAGCAGCGCGGGACTAGCGGGGGGGCCCGGCTACGAGCAGTACTTC.

J is TRBJ1-2 and V is TRBV5-8; the D gene is possibly TRBD1 (6 bases). The CDR3 runs to 14 residues. Per germline, CDR1 SGHTS and CDR2 YDEGEE. The V gene lost 0 bases and the J gene lost 8 bases, with 14 bases spanning the gap. CDR3: CASSLEGGAGGYTF. Written as DNA, the CDR3 is TGTGCCAGCAGCTTGGAAGGGGGGGCTGGAGGCTACACCTTC.

This chain uses TRBV10-3 with TRBJ2-1; maybe TRBD1 (6 bases). CDR1 and CDR2 (germline): ENHRY, SYGVKD. Trimming cost V 2 bases and J 0 bases, with 17 bases left between them. This CDR3 is 18 amino acids long. The CDR3 loop reads CAISEGGQGASSYNEQFF. The CDR3 DNA follows: TGTGCCATCAGTGAGGGGGGACAAGGGGCTAGCTCCTACAATGAGCAGTTCTTC.

This chain uses TRBV6-1 with TRBJ1-1; tentatively, D is TRBD1 (6 bases). V was cut by 1 base and J by 2 bases, with 11 bases left in between. CDR1 MNHNS and CDR2 SASEGT come from the germline V gene. The CDR3 has 15 residues. CDR3: CASSEVGHGNTEAFF. The CDR3 DNA follows: TGTGCCAGCAGTGAAGTGGGACATGGAAACACTGAAGCTTTCTTT.

CDR3 residues: CASSQDSSGGVETQYF. The DNA of the CDR3 is TGTGCCAGCAGCCAAGATTCTAGCGGGGGGGTGGAGACCCAGTACTTC. The chain joins TRBV3-1 (or the pseudogene TRBV3-2) to TRBJ2-5; 12 bases match TRBD2. Unmatched junction bases numbered 4, after V lost 0 bases and J lost 5 bases. The CDR3 sequence is 16 residues long. Germline loops: CDR1 LGHDT, CDR2 YNNKEL (reference sequence).

This chain links TRBV19 with TRBJ1-5, with D possibly being TRBD1 (6 bases). The germline V and J ends were trimmed by 1 base and 7 bases, with 14 bases remaining between them. Per the germline V gene, CDR1 is LNHDA and CDR2 is SQIVND (reference sequence). This CDR3 has 15 residues. The CDR3 loop reads CASSIGGLGGQPQHF. Here the CDR3 DNA reads TGTGCCAGTAGTATAGGGGGGCTAGGTGGCCAGCCCCAGCATTTT.

This clone was seen just once. The V gene is TRBV20-1, the J gene TRBJ1-2, with a tentative D call TRBD1 (6 bases). Germline V gives CDR1 DFQATT, CDR2 SNEGSKA (reference sequence). The V gene lost 3 bases and the J gene lost 5 bases, with 13 bases spanning the gap. The CDR3 runs to 13 residues. For the CDR3, the DNA is TGCAGTGCTAGTCTCAGGGGCGGATATGGCTACACCTTC. This translates into CSASLRGGYGYTF.

V and J are TRBV3-1 (or the pseudogene TRBV3-2) and TRBJ1-1; a possible D gene is TRBD1 (5 bases). The CDR3 has 15 amino acids. V dropped 2 bases and J dropped 4 bases, with 14 bases sitting between them. Germline V gene lookup returns CDR1 LGHDT and CDR2 YNNKEL (reference sequence). The CDR3: CASSQPGGGSTEAFF. The CDR3 region has the DNA TGTGCCAGCAGCCAACCCGGGGGGGGGAGCACTGAAGCTTTCTTT.

This chain links TRBV28 with TRBJ1-1; D is possibly TRBD1 (5 bases). Germline V CDR1 and CDR2: MDHEN, SYDVKM. The CDR3 is 15 residues long. Trimming took 3 bases from V and 11 from J, leaving 22 bases between them. The CDR3 loop reads CASSLGEGRGSGAFF. Here the CDR3 DNA reads TGTGCCAGCAGTTTGGGCGAAGGGAGGGGATCAGGGGCTTTCTTT. The variable domain in full, with the rest retrieved from reference TRBV28 and TRBJ1-1, is DVKVTQSSRYLVKRTGEKVFLECVQDMDHENMFWYRQDPGLGLRLIYFSYDVKMKEKGDIPEGYSVSREKKERFSLILESASTNQTSMYLCASSLGEGRGSGAFFGQGTRLTVV.

The chain joins TRBV25-1 to TRBJ2-3; D remains unclear. The CDR3 sequence is 11 residues long. V dropped 5 bases and J dropped 9 bases, with 9 bases sitting between them. The germline V gene has CDR1 MGHDK and CDR2 SYGVNS. The CDR3: CASSPRYTQYF. CDR3 sequence (DNA): TGTGCCAGCAGTCCCAGGTACACGCAGTATTTT. The whole variable domain, filled in from reference TRBV25-1 and TRBJ2-3, reads EADIYQTPRYLVIGTGKKITLECSQTMGHDKMYWYQQDPGMELHLIHYSYGVNSTEKGDLSSESTVSRIRTEHFPLTLESARPSHTSQYLCASSPRYTQYFGPGTRLTVL.